These T cell receptor beta chains were read from a single sample in a study of long-term antiretroviral therapy in people with HIV. The data were produced by immunoSEQ multiplex PCR, yet TCRdb's version contains in-frame clones alone and is incomplete. This repertoire shows roughly 32,000 clones, approximately 85% found once; its top ten account for approximately 4.4%. The sequencing here drew on unsorted PBMCs, taken about 3.3 years after starting antiretroviral therapy. All receptors derive from a man between 18 and 29 years old with HIV. Both conserved end residues are part of each CDR3. D genes are given only for firm matches. Not all rows give a size; the values are once, few, many and, for expanded clones, a class.

D: .
V: TRBV19
size: .
J: TRBJ1-1
DNA: TGTGCCAGTAGTGTAGGGAAGAGGACTGAAGCTTTCTTT
CDR3: CASSVGKRTEAFF

D: TRBD2
V: TRBV4-1
size: .
J: TRBJ2-7
DNA: TGCGCCAGCAGCCAAGACGGGGGGACTAGCGGACTCTACGAGCAGTACTTC
CDR3: CASSQDGGTSGLYEQYF

D: .
V: TRBV5-1
size: .
J: TRBJ2-7
DNA: TGCGCCAGCAGCTTGGGTGGACCCTACGAGCAGTACTTC
CDR3: CASSLGGPYEQYF

D: TRBD1
V: TRBV7-6
size: .
J: TRBJ2-5
DNA: TGTGCCAGCAGCCTACGGGACAGGACCCAAGAGACCCAGTACTTC
CDR3: CASSLRDRTQETQYF

D: .
V: TRBV21-1
size: .
J: TRBJ2-1
DNA: TGTGCCAGCAGCAAAACGGCTAGCGGGAGTAGACAGTTCTTC
CDR3: CASSKTASGSRQFF

D: .
V: TRBV2
size: few
J: TRBJ2-7
DNA: TGTGCCAGCAGCCCAGAAATGGGCTACGAGCAGTACTTC
CDR3: CASSPEMGYEQYF

D: TRBD2
V: TRBV9
size: .
J: TRBJ2-3
DNA: TGTGCCAGCAGCGTTACTAGCGGAGACACAGATACGCAGTATTTT
CDR3: CASSVTSGDTDTQYF

D: .
V: TRBV6-1
size: .
J: TRBJ1-1
DNA: TGTGCCAGCAGTGACAGAATGAACACTGAAGCTTTCTTT
CDR3: CASSDRMNTEAFF

D: .
V: TRBV18
size: .
J: TRBJ2-1
DNA: TGTGCCAGCTCACCTGAGGAAACGGGGGGCCGTGAGCAGTTCTTC
CDR3: CASSPEETGGREQFF

D: .
V: TRBV7-9
size: .
J: TRBJ1-2
DNA: TGTGCCAGCAGCCCCCCGGGGGCGCCCGATGGCTACACCTTC
CDR3: CASSPPGAPDGYTF

D: .
V: TRBV6-5
size: .
J: TRBJ1-3
DNA: TGTGCCAGCAGGACGGGATCCTCTGGAAACACCATATATTTT
CDR3: CASRTGSSGNTIYF

D: .
V: TRBV29-1
size: .
J: TRBJ1-1
DNA: TGCAGCGTCTCGGTCACTGAAGCTTTCTTT
CDR3: CSVSVTEAFF

D: TRBD1
V: TRBV15
size: once
J: TRBJ1-2
DNA: TGTGCCACCAGCAGAGCCTACCTGGGGACAGGGGGGTTTTCCTTC
CDR3: CATSRAYLGTGGFSF

D: .
V: TRBV7-9
size: few
J: TRBJ2-7
DNA: TGTGCCAGCAGCTTAGAACAGGGTACGGTCTCCTACGAGCAGTACTTC
CDR3: CASSLEQGTVSYEQYF

D: .
V: TRBV21-1
size: .
J: TRBJ1-1
DNA: TGTGCCAGCAGGTCTCGGACAGGGGGAACTGAAGCTTTCTTT
CDR3: CASRSRTGGTEAFF

D: TRBD2
V: TRBV9
size: .
J: TRBJ2-1
DNA: TGTGCCAGCAGCCCCGTGGGGCGGGAGTCTAATGAGCAGTTCTTC
CDR3: CASSPVGRESNEQFF

D: TRBD2
V: TRBV11-2
size: .
J: TRBJ2-1
DNA: TGTGCCAGCAGCTTAAGGCGGACTAGCGGGGGCTCCTACAATGAGCAGTTCTTC
CDR3: CASSLRRTSGGSYNEQFF

D: .
V: TRBV5-3
size: .
J: TRBJ1-1
DNA: TGTGCCAGAAGCCCGGGGGGGGACACTGAAGCTTTCTTT
CDR3: CARSPGGDTEAFF

D: .
V: TRBV27
size: .
J: TRBJ1-1
DNA: TGTGCCAGCAGTTTATCGGGTTACACTGAAGCTTTCTTT
CDR3: CASSLSGYTEAFF

D: .
V: TRBV6-6
size: .
J: TRBJ2-1
DNA: TGTGCCAGCAGTCCCCGGGACAACTCCTACAATGAGCAGTTCTTC
CDR3: CASSPRDNSYNEQFF

D: .
V: TRBV6-5
size: .
J: TRBJ2-7
DNA: TGTGCCAGCAGTTATGGGCAGCCCGCCTCCTACGAGCAGTACTTC
CDR3: CASSYGQPASYEQYF

D: .
V: TRBV18
size: .
J: TRBJ1-1
DNA: TGTGCCAGCTCACCCATCGATCACATAAGGAACACTGAAGCTTTCTTT
CDR3: CASSPIDHIRNTEAFF

D: TRBD1
V: TRBV6-6
size: .
J: TRBJ2-7
DNA: TGTGCCAGCAGTCTTCCCCGACAGGGACCCTCCTACGAGCAGTACTTC
CDR3: CASSLPRQGPSYEQYF

D: TRBD2
V: TRBV5-1
size: .
J: TRBJ2-7
DNA: TGCGCCAGCAGCGCGGGACTAGCGGGAGGGACCTCCTACGAGCAGTACTTC
CDR3: CASSAGLAGGTSYEQYF

D: .
V: TRBV11-3
size: .
J: TRBJ2-7
DNA: TGTGCCAGCAGCTTAGAAAAAGGCGGGGGCGCCTACGAGCAGTACTTC
CDR3: CASSLEKGGGAYEQYF

D: .
V: TRBV19
size: .
J: TRBJ1-1
DNA: TGTGCCAGTAGTATGGATGGGGTGGGCATATGGAACACTGAAGCTTTCTTT
CDR3: CASSMDGVGIWNTEAFF

D: .
V: TRBV7-8
size: .
J: TRBJ2-7
DNA: TGTGCCAGCAGCAAAACAGTTAGCTCCTACGAGCAGTACTTC
CDR3: CASSKTVSSYEQYF

D: .
V: TRBV29-1
size: .
J: TRBJ2-2
DNA: TGCAGCGGTGGGACGAACACCGGGGAGCTGTTTTTT
CDR3: CSGGTNTGELFF

D: .
V: TRBV4-1
size: .
J: TRBJ1-6
DNA: TGCGCCAGCAGCCAAGGGACACCATATTCACCCCTCCACTTT
CDR3: CASSQGTPYSPLHF

D: .
V: TRBV11-2
size: .
J: TRBJ2-6
DNA: TGTGCCAGCAGCCCAGGTGGCAGGGAGTGGACGGGGGCCAACGTCCTGACTTTC
CDR3: CASSPGGREWTGANVLTF

D: .
V: TRBV9
size: .
J: TRBJ2-7
DNA: TGTGCCAGCAGCGTAGGCCGGGGGTGGGGCGGTGATCTCCACGAGCAGTACTTC
CDR3: CASSVGRGWGGDLHEQYF

D: TRBD1
V: TRBV10-3
size: .
J: TRBJ2-7
DNA: TGTGCCATCAGTGATCCGGGACAGGGTCACGAGCAGTACTTC
CDR3: CAISDPGQGHEQYF

D: .
V: TRBV6-5
size: .
J: TRBJ2-7
DNA: TGTGCCAGCTGCCCAGGCGGTCCCTACGAGCAGTACTTC
CDR3: CASCPGGPYEQYF

D: .
V: TRBV18
size: .
J: TRBJ1-1
DNA: TGTGCCAGCTCACCAGAGGGCGGGGGGGGGCAACTGACGAACACTGAAGCTTTCTTT
CDR3: CASSPEGGGGQLTNTEAFF

D: TRBD1
V: TRBV9
size: few
J: TRBJ1-2
DNA: TGTGCCAGCAACTCAGGGGGGAACGGTGGCTACACCTTC
CDR3: CASNSGGNGGYTF

D: TRBD2
V: TRBV11-3
size: .
J: TRBJ2-1
DNA: TGTGCCAGCAGCCCATGGGGGGGGGAGAACAATGAGCAGTTCTTC
CDR3: CASSPWGGENNEQFF

D: .
V: TRBV2
size: .
J: TRBJ1-5
DNA: TGTGCCAGCGGTACTCCGACAAGGGGCGGAAATCAGCCCCAGCATTTT
CDR3: CASGTPTRGGNQPQHF

D: .
V: TRBV21-1
size: .
J: TRBJ1-1
DNA: TGTGCCAGCAGCAACGTTGAAGCTTTCTTT
CDR3: CASSNVEAFF